The rows below give T cell receptor beta chains drawn from one sample of a study of T cell responses to AZD1222 COVID-19 vaccine. Data came from immunoSEQ multiplex PCR; TCRdb stores just in-frame clones and leaves some out. The repertoire holds tens of thousands of clones, with approximately 80% as singletons. This material consisted of peripheral blood, taken on day 0 of AZD1222 vaccination. The receptors derive from an adult in good health. Both conserved end residues are part of each CDR3. The D gene is left open where the match is weak. A clone size is listed for some rows: how often the clone was seen (once, few, many), or a class if it is expanded.

>TRBJ1-5|TRBV11-2|-|-
TGTGCCAGCAGCCCCCAAAGCAATCAGCCCCAGCATTTT
CASSPQSNQPQHF
>TRBJ2-5|TRBV7-6|-|TRBD2
TGTGCGACCAAGGGACTAGCGGGGGGGGCCCAGTACTTC
CATKGLAGGAQYF
>TRBJ1-2|TRBV3-1/TRBV3-2|-|-
TGTGCCAGCAGCCAAGGTCAGTGGGGCTATGGCTACACCTTC
CASSQGQWGYGYTF
>TRBJ2-3|TRBV6-4|-|-
TGTGCCAGCAGTGACTCGACGTCGGGCGGAGGTCTCCGAGACACAGATACGCAGTATTTT
CASSDSTSGGGLRDTDTQYF
>TRBJ2-3|TRBV5-6|few|TRBD2
TGTGCCAGCAGGACTAGCGGGAGGACAGATACGCAGTATTTT
CASRTSGRTDTQYF
>TRBJ1-1|TRBV18|-|-
TGTGCCAGCTCGACGGTGAACACTGAAGCTTTCTTT
CASSTVNTEAFF
>TRBJ2-7|TRBV6-5|-|TRBD2
TGTGCCAGCAGCCGATATAGCGGGGGATCCTACGAGCAGTACTTC
CASSRYSGGSYEQYF
>TRBJ1-6|TRBV19|-|-
TGTGCCAGTAGTATTACCGGGGGCATAGGATCACCCCTCCACTTT
CASSITGGIGSPLHF
>TRBJ1-5|TRBV7-9|few|TRBD1
TGTGCCAGCAGCTACCGGGACAGGGATAGCAATCAGCCCCAGCATTTT
CASSYRDRDSNQPQHF
>TRBJ1-2|TRBV30|-|-
TGTGCCTGGAGCCCCAGGGTCGATGGCTACACCTTC
CAWSPRVDGYTF
>TRBJ2-5|TRBV5-6|-|-
TGTGCCAGCAGCTTTCGGGGGAGCCGTCAAGAGACCCAGTACTTC
CASSFRGSRQETQYF
>TRBJ2-1|TRBV6-5|-|-
TGTGCCAGCAGCTATTCTAGCCTCAGCAATGAGCAGTTCTTC
CASSYSSLSNEQFF
>TRBJ1-2|TRBV13|-|-
TGTGCCAGCAGCGATCCCGGGAGAATTAACTATGGCTACACCTTC
CASSDPGRINYGYTF
>TRBJ2-1|TRBV7-2|-|TRBD2
TGTGCCAGCAGCCAAGTGGTACTAGCGGAGGGTAATGAGCAGTTCTTC
CASSQVVLAEGNEQFF
>TRBJ1-6|TRBV23-1|few|-
TGCGCCAGCAGTCAAATGTCACCCCTCCACTTT
CASSQMSPLHF
>TRBJ2-2|TRBV5-1|-|-
TGCGCCAGCAGCTTGGTGGCAGGGAACACCGGGGAGCTGTTTTTT
CASSLVAGNTGELFF
>TRBJ2-3|TRBV7-9|few|TRBD2
TGTGCCAGCAGCCCGGCTAGCGGGAGTGGAGATACGCAGTATTTT
CASSPASGSGDTQYF
>TRBJ1-1|TRBV5-5|once|-
TGTGCCAGCAGCCAAGCCCGGGGTCGGTCGGGAGCTTTCTTT
CASSQARGRSGAFF
>TRBJ1-5|TRBV2|-|-
TGTGCCAGCAGTGAAAGGGCTGGGGGCAATTATCAGCCCCAGCATTTT
CASSERAGGNYQPQHF
>TRBJ2-7|TRBV20-1|-|TRBD1
TGCAGTGCTAGTACCCGGGACAGGCTTTCCTACGAGCAGTACTTC
CSASTRDRLSYEQYF
>TRBJ2-2|TRBV4-1|-|-
TGCGCCAGCAGCGAAAGATGGGACACGACCCCCGGGGAGCTGTTTTTT
CASSERWDTTPGELFF
>TRBJ1-6|TRBV6-1|-|-
TGTGCCAGCAGTGACAATTGGGGGGCCGGCGGTTCACCCCTCCACTTT
CASSDNWGAGGSPLHF
>TRBJ1-5|TRBV5-6|-|-
TGTGCCAGCAGCTTGCCCGGGGTCGGCCAGCCCCAGCATTTT
CASSLPGVGQPQHF